These 4 T cell receptor beta chains originate from one sample sequenced in a study of cytomegalovirus exposure and HLA in healthy donors. A multiplex PCR was run with 60 Vbeta primers and 13 Jbeta primers. Here immunoSEQ multiplex PCR was the method, and the copy in TCRdb shows in-frame clones only, minus some. The repertoire consists of over 150,000 clones, with 77% occurring once and the leading ten covering roughly 1.4%. The sample comprised PBMCs. These receptors were obtained from a woman in her thirties in good health and CMV-seropositive.

This clone was detected only once. The V call is TRBV27, the J call TRBJ2-7; 7 bases match TRBD1. The CDR3 loop spans 14 amino acids. The V gene end was trimmed by 2 bases and the J gene end by 7 bases; junction bases not matched to a gene: 8. Germline V gene lookup returns CDR1 MNHEY and CDR2 SMNVEV (reference sequence). For the CDR3, the DNA is TGTGCCAGCAGTTTACTAGGGGGCGGACGGGAGCAGTACTTC. Amino acids: CASSLLGGGREQYF.

The chain carries TRBV5-1 and TRBJ2-2, with 8 bases matching TRBD2. In germline, CDR1 is SGHRS, CDR2 YFSETQ. The V and J ends lost 2 bases and 2 bases, in that order; junction bases with no gene match: 2. CDR3 length: 15 residues. CDR3 DNA: TGCGCCAGCAGCTTTGCGGGAGGAAACACCGGGGAGCTGTTTTTT. It codes for CASSFAGGNTGELFF. Full variable domain (outside the CDR3, taken from reference TRBV5-1 and TRBJ2-2): KAGVTQTPRYLIKTRGQQVTLSCSPISGHRSVSWYQQTPGQGLQFLFEYFSETQRNKGNFPGRFSGRQFSNSRSEMNVSTLELGDSALYLCASSFAGGNTGELFFGEGSRLTVL.

The chain uses TRBV11-3 and TRBJ1-1, with 9 bases fitting TRBD1. The germline V gene has CDR1 SGHNT and CDR2 YENEEA. Trimming cost V 4 bases and J 0 bases; bases outside gene matches: 6. The CDR3 runs to 16 residues. CDR3 amino acids: CASSSGQGHLNTEAFF. CDR3 nucleotides: TGTGCCAGCAGCTCCGGACAGGGGCACCTGAACACTGAAGCTTTCTTT. Together with reference TRBV11-3 and TRBJ1-1, the CDR3 gives the full variable domain: EAGVVQSPRYKIIEKKQPVAFWCNPISGHNTLYWYLQNLGQGPELLIRYENEEAVDDSQLPKDRFSAERLKGVDSTLKIQPAELGDSAVYLCASSSGQGHLNTEAFFGQGTRLTVV.

This clone appeared a few times. The chain combines TRBV7-2 with TRBJ2-5; 9 bases fit TRBD1. This CDR3 region has 15 residues. CDR1 and CDR2 (germline): SGHTA, FQGNSA. With 4 bases clipped from V and 3 bases from J, the junction kept 6 bases outside the gene matches. CDR3 nucleotides: TGTGCCAGCAGCTGGGGACAGGGCCCTGAAGAGACCCAGTACTTC. This codes for CASSWGQGPEETQYF.